Following are 31 T cell receptor beta chains from one sample sequenced in a study of blood T cell repertoires in COVID-19. Produced via immunoSEQ multiplex PCR; TCRdb's table is partial and in-frame only. The profile covers some 120,000 clones, with over 80% appearing a single time and under 20% taken by the ten largest. The source material was PBMCs or T cells enriched from blood (not recorded which). The source is a man aged 25 to 45 who had recovered from COVID-19.

CDR3 residues: CASSLRRGTSGETKQFF. CDR3 nucleotide sequence: TGTGCCAGCAGCCTCCGAAGGGGGACTAGCGGGGAGACGAAGCAGTTCTTC. V is TRBV11-2 and J is TRBJ2-1; 13 nucleotides match TRBD2. Germline CDR1 SGHAT, CDR2 FQNNGV. V lost 5 bases and J lost 11; bases outside the gene matches: 15. CDR3 length: 17 residues.

The rearrangement uses TRBV9 and TRBJ1-2; TRBD1 matches at 7 bases. V shed 4 bases, J shed 4 bases, and the junction held 7 bases outside the gene matches. The germline gives CDR1 SGDLS, CDR2 YYNGEE. The CDR3 spans 14 residues. CDR3 loop: CASSPYRDSYGYTF. CDR3 nucleotide sequence: TGTGCCAGCAGCCCATACCGGGACAGCTATGGCTACACCTTC.

CDR3 DNA sequence: TGCGCCAGCAGCCACCCCGTAAGGGGGCAGCCCCAGCATTTT. This sequence encodes CASSHPVRGQPQHF. This chain uses TRBV4-1 with TRBJ1-5; tentative D call: TRBD1 (6 bases). Germline loops: CDR1 MGHRA, CDR2 YSYEKL. The CDR3 is 14 amino acids. V lost 3 bases and J 7 bases, leaving 13 bases between the germline ends.

This clone was detected only a few times. The V gene is TRBV10-3, the J gene TRBJ2-7; 8 bases align to TRBD2. Germline V CDR1 and CDR2: ENHRY, SYGVKD. The CDR3 contains 16 residues. Germline trimming cut 4 bases from V and 1 base from J; bases unmatched to any gene: 9. This CDR3 reads CAISGESGSISYEQYF. The CDR3 DNA sequence: TGTGCCATCAGTGGGGAAAGCGGGAGTATTTCCTACGAGCAGTACTTC.

The chain recombines TRBV7-9 with TRBJ2-3, with D unresolved. CDR1 SEHNR and CDR2 FQNEAQ come from the germline V gene (reference sequence). V was shortened by 1 base and J by 0 bases, with 8 bases between the two germline ends. The CDR3 extends over 15 amino acids. CDR3 sequence (DNA): TGTGCCAGCAGCTTAGACCCCCAGAGCACAGATACGCAGTATTTT. This sequence encodes CASSLDPQSTDTQYF.

This clone has only a few counts. This chain joins TRBV7-9 and TRBJ1-5; D ambiguous. Germline loops: CDR1 SEHNR, CDR2 FQNEAQ (reference sequence). This CDR3 is built from 16 residues. V shed 5 bases and J shed 0 bases, with 14 bases lying between them. The CDR3 here is CASSGAGDYSNQPQHF. The CDR3 region has the DNA TGTGCCAGCAGCGGTGCAGGCGACTATAGCAATCAGCCCCAGCATTTT. The whole variable domain, filled in from reference TRBV7-9 and TRBJ1-5, reads DTGVSQNPRHKITKRGQNVTFRCDPISEHNRLYWYRQTLGQGPEFLTYFQNEAQLEKSRLLSDRFSAERPKGSFSTLEIQRTEQGDSAMYLCASSGAGDYSNQPQHFGDGTRLSIL.

The chain joins TRBV5-1 to TRBJ2-7; 8 bases fit TRBD1. The CDR3 sequence is 15 residues long. Per the germline V gene, CDR1 is SGHRS and CDR2 is YFSETQ. Trimming at V came to 4 bases and at J to 2 bases, leaving 8 bases not matched to a gene. CDR3 in amino acids: CASSNDRGPTYEQYF. CDR3 sequence (DNA): TGCGCCAGCAGCAACGACAGGGGCCCCACCTACGAGCAGTACTTC. The entire variable domain, with the rest obtained from reference TRBV5-1 and TRBJ2-7, is as follows: KAGVTQTPRYLIKTRGQQVTLSCSPISGHRSVSWYQQTPGQGLQFLFEYFSETQRNKGNFPGRFSGRQFSNSRSEMNVSTLELGDSALYLCASSNDRGPTYEQYFGPGTRLTVT.

The chain links TRBV19 to TRBJ2-3; D may be TRBD2 (5 bases). CDR1 LNHDA and CDR2 SQIVND come from the germline V gene (reference sequence). CDR3 length: 16 amino acids. V shed 7 bases and J shed 0 bases, with 17 bases lying between them. The CDR3 protein is CASTNIRESSTDTQYF. The CDR3 DNA is TGTGCCAGTACCAATATTCGGGAATCTAGCACAGATACGCAGTATTTT.

The V call is TRBV27, the J call TRBJ2-7; TRBD1 agrees at 8 bases. The CDR3 loop spans 11 amino acids. The germline V gene encodes CDR1 MNHEY and CDR2 SMNVEV (reference sequence). V lost 5 bases, J lost 7 bases, and 1 base stayed unmatched. CDR3 residues: CASSRQGEQYF. The CDR3 nucleotides read TGTGCCAGCAGTAGACAGGGGGAGCAGTACTTC.

The V gene is TRBV4-1, the J gene TRBJ2-7; 10 nucleotides align to TRBD1. V was pared by 6 bases and J by 4 bases, with 9 bases of the junction left unmatched. Germline V lookup: CDR1 MGHRA, CDR2 YSYEKL. CDR3 length: 15 residues. The CDR3, as DNA: TGCGCCAGCAGTCCAAGCGGGACAGGGGAATACGAGCAGTACTTC. This translates into CASSPSGTGEYEQYF.

The chain is built from TRBV6-5 and TRBJ2-3, with TRBD2 identical over 7 bases. V trimming: 6 bases; J trimming: 3 bases; junction bases outside the gene matches: 6. Germline values: CDR1 MNHEY, CDR2 SVGAGI. This CDR3 spans 14 amino acids. The CDR3 sequence is CASRSASGTDTQYF. CDR3 nucleotide sequence: TGTGCCAGCAGGTCCGCTAGCGGTACAGATACGCAGTATTTT.

This clone occurred a few times. The chain combines TRBV10-3 with TRBJ2-7; 9 nucleotides agree with TRBD1. Germline trimming cut 6 bases from V and 5 bases from J; bases unmatched to any gene: 5. The germline CDR1 and CDR2 sequences are ENHRY and SYGVKD. This CDR3 comprises 13 residues. CDR3 region: CAISNRGQDEQYF. CDR3 coding DNA: TGTGCCATCAGCAACAGGGGGCAGGACGAGCAGTACTTC.

The rearrangement uses TRBV9 and TRBJ1-5; TRBD1 matches at 8 bases. The V and J ends lost 3 bases and 5 bases, in that order; junction bases with no gene match: 13. Germline V gene sequence: CDR1 SGDLS, CDR2 YYNGEE. The CDR3 runs 17 residues. The CDR3 reads CASSGGQGAQGYQPQHF. CDR3 nucleotide sequence: TGTGCCAGCAGCGGTGGACAGGGAGCCCAAGGATATCAGCCCCAGCATTTT.

The chain links TRBV7-6 to TRBJ2-1, with D tentatively TRBD1 (6 bases). The CDR3 extends over 15 amino acids. Trimming removed 5 bases from V and 2 bases from J, with 13 bases in between. Germline values: CDR1 SGHVS, CDR2 FNYEAQ. Written as DNA, the CDR3 is TGTGCCAGCAGCCTCCACGAGGGGGCCTACAATGAGCAGTTCTTC. Its protein is CASSLHEGAYNEQFF.

The chain couples TRBV14 to TRBJ2-1; 9 nucleotides align to TRBD1. Germline V gene data show CDR1 as SGHDN and CDR2 as FVKESK. The CDR3 contains 14 residues. Germline trimming cut 4 bases from V and 6 bases from J; bases unmatched to any gene: 4. In nucleotides, the CDR3 is TGTGCCAGCAGCCCACGGACAGGGGCCAATGAGCAGTTCTTC. It is translated as CASSPRTGANEQFF.

This chain joins TRBV24-1 and TRBJ2-5; TRBD1 agrees at 9 bases. CDR3 size: 14 residues. V was pared by 4 bases and J by 3 bases, with 2 bases of the junction left unmatched. Germline CDR1 reads KGHDR; CDR2 reads SFDVKD. CDR3 sequence: CATSEGTGKETQYF. CDR3 nucleotide sequence: TGTGCCACCAGTGAGGGGACAGGGAAAGAGACCCAGTACTTC.

The DNA of the CDR3 is TGTGCCAGCAGTTACTCGGGACTACAGAGCTACGAGCAGTACTTC. It encodes CASSYSGLQSYEQYF. The rearrangement uses TRBV6-5 and TRBJ2-7; TRBD2 matches 7 bases. Trimming at V came to 0 bases and at J to 3 bases, leaving 5 bases not matched to a gene. The CDR3 is made up of 15 amino acids. CDR1 and CDR2 (germline): MNHEY, SVGAGI.

This clone was detected only once. The chain employs TRBV27 and TRBJ2-3; the D is unclear. This CDR3 region has 13 residues. The V and J ends lost 4 bases and 2 bases respectively, with 7 bases between them. The germline V gene encodes CDR1 MNHEY and CDR2 SMNVEV (reference sequence). The CDR3 protein is CASSSLFTDTQYF. CDR3 nucleotides: TGTGCCAGCAGTTCCCTTTTCACAGATACGCAGTATTTT.

This chain uses TRBV5-5 with TRBJ2-7; D remains ambiguous. V lost 2 bases, J lost 3 bases, and 9 bases lay in between. Germline V gene lookup returns CDR1 SGHKS and CDR2 YYEKEE (reference sequence). The CDR3 is made up of 13 amino acids. The CDR3 region has the DNA TGTGCCAGCAGCTTAGAGGAAAGCTACGAGCAGTACTTC. This translates into CASSLEESYEQYF.

The V and J genes are TRBV18 and TRBJ2-5, with TRBD1 identical over 7 bases. Germline values: CDR1 KGHSH, CDR2 LQKENI. The CDR3 is made up of 16 amino acids. The V segment lost 4 bases and the J segment 4 bases; nucleotides outside the gene matches: 12. The CDR3 DNA reads TGTGCCAGCTCACTGGGGCTACAGGGGCGCGGAGAGACCCAGTACTTC. Translating gives CASSLGLQGRGETQYF.

This chain links TRBV7-3 with TRBJ2-3, with 7 bases identical to TRBD1. This CDR3 has 15 amino acids. The germline V gene has CDR1 SGHTA and CDR2 FQGTGA. Losses at the gene ends were 5 bases for V and 3 bases for J; bases not matched to a gene: 8. In DNA form, the CDR3 reads TGTGCCAGCAGCCCACCGGACAGGCGGACAGATACGCAGTATTTT. As protein: CASSPPDRRTDTQYF.

Points on this clone: A read error may produce the germline difference seen at one junction end. This chain links TRBV7-6 with TRBJ1-3; unclear D gene. Per the germline V gene, CDR1 is SGHVS and CDR2 is FNYEAQ. The CDR3 length is 12 residues. The CDR3 DNA reads TGTGCCAGCAGTCGTTCGACTCCCCCCAAGGATTTT. This sequence encodes CASSRSTPPKDF.

The chain has TRBV19 and TRBJ2-3; 10 bases line up with TRBD1. The CDR3 sequence is 15 residues long. Per germline, CDR1 LNHDA and CDR2 SQIVND (reference sequence). Trimming at V came to 9 bases and at J to 4 bases, leaving 10 bases not matched to a gene. The chain's CDR3 is CASAPDRGASDTQYF. CDR3 nucleotides: TGTGCCAGCGCCCCGGACAGGGGGGCCTCAGATACGCAGTATTTT.

V gene TRBV6-1 combines with J gene TRBJ1-2; D is possibly TRBD1 (5 bases). V was cut by 0 bases and J by 8 bases, with 13 bases left in between. CDR1 is MNHNS, CDR2 SASEGT, per germline. This CDR3 is 14 amino acids long. DNA for the CDR3: TGTGCCAGCAGTGAAGCGCCGGACATAGACGGCTACACCTTC. The encoded protein is CASSEAPDIDGYTF.

The chain is built from TRBV6-5 and TRBJ1-2; 8 nucleotides match TRBD1. Looked up from germline, CDR1 is MNHEY and CDR2 is SVGAGI. The CDR3 spans 15 residues. V trimming: 0 bases; J trimming: 6 bases; junction bases outside the gene matches: 6. DNA of the CDR3: TGTGCCAGCAGTTACTCGAGACAGGGGACGGATGGCTACACCTTC. It translates to CASSYSRQGTDGYTF.

This clone appeared once. The chain joins TRBV4-1 to TRBJ2-5, with D perhaps matching TRBD1 (6 bases). The CDR3 has 15 amino acids. Trimming pared 1 base from V and 5 bases from J, leaving 14 bases between. CDR1 and CDR2 (germline): MGHRA, YSYEKL. CDR3 in DNA: TGCGCCAGCAGCCAAGTTCCAACAGGGCGGGAGACCCAGTACTTC. It is translated as CASSQVPTGRETQYF.

The chain employs TRBV11-2 and TRBJ1-1; tentatively, D is TRBD1 (6 bases). CDR3 length equals 14 residues. Germline assignment: CDR1 SGHAT and CDR2 FQNNGV. The V end was cut by 3 bases, the J end by 1 base, with 9 bases between. CDR3 DNA sequence: TGTGCCAGCAGCTTCCAGGGGACGAACACTGAAGCTTTCTTT. As protein: CASSFQGTNTEAFF.

The CDR3 reads CASTNGRYGYTF. CDR3 DNA: TGTGCCAGCACCAACGGGAGATATGGCTACACCTTC. V is TRBV6-5 and J is TRBJ1-2; D is undetermined. This CDR3 contains 12 residues. Trimming shortened V by 7 bases and J by 5 bases, and 11 bases separated the two germline ends. Germline CDR1 reads MNHEY; CDR2 reads SVGAGI.

V usage is TRBV5-4 and J usage is TRBJ1-2, with unresolved D. The CDR3 has 13 amino acids. Germline V gene lookup returns CDR1 SGHNT and CDR2 YYREEE (reference sequence). V was cut by 4 bases and J by 7 bases, with 14 bases left in between. Here the CDR3 DNA reads TGTGCCAGCAGCCCCCGGGATCAGCGTGGCTACACCTTC. It is translated as CASSPRDQRGYTF. Supplemented by reference TRBV5-4 and TRBJ1-2, the full variable domain reads ETGVTQSPTHLIKTRGQQVTLRCSSQSGHNTVSWYQQALGQGPQFIFQYYREEENGRGNFPPRFSGLQFPNYSSELNVNALELDDSALYLCASSPRDQRGYTFGSGTRLTVV.

V is TRBV19 and J is TRBJ1-5, with a tentative D call TRBD1 (6 bases). CDR1 and CDR2 from the germline V gene are LNHDA and SQIVND (reference sequence). The CDR3 loop spans 16 amino acids. Trimming shortened V by 5 bases and J by 1 base, and 15 bases separated the two germline ends. As DNA, the CDR3 is TGTGCCAGTAGTCATGGGGGCAGGGCAAGCAATCAGCCCCAGCATTTT. Its translation is CASSHGGRASNQPQHF.

The chain employs TRBV30 and TRBJ2-7; D perhaps matches TRBD1 (6 bases). Germline values: CDR1 GTSNPN, CDR2 SVGIG (reference sequence). This CDR3 is built from 14 residues. V was clipped by 4 bases and J by 0 bases, with 13 bases between them. The chain's CDR3 is CAWTETGSSYEQYF. In nucleotides, the CDR3 is TGTGCCTGGACCGAGACAGGAAGCTCCTACGAGCAGTACTTC.